This entry lists 10 T cell receptor beta chains sequenced from one sample in a study of cytomegalovirus exposure and HLA in healthy donors. A multiplex PCR was run with 60 Vbeta primers and 13 Jbeta primers. Measured with immunoSEQ multiplex PCR; TCRdb has only the in-frame clones, and not every one. The sample has approximately 150,000 clones, 77% seen once. The sequenced sample consisted of PBMCs. The receptors here all came from a woman between 25 and 40 years old in good health and CMV-seronegative.

The chain uses TRBV27 and TRBJ2-7, with 7 bases lining up with TRBD2. CDR1 and CDR2 (germline): MNHEY, SMNVEV (reference sequence). Trimming removed 1 base from V and 5 bases from J; junction bases left unmatched: 11. The CDR3 totals 16 residues. The CDR3 is CASSLYSSGGRDEQYF. The DNA of the CDR3 is TGTGCCAGCAGTTTATATTCTTCGGGGGGTAGAGACGAGCAGTACTTC.

The chain employs TRBV28 and TRBJ1-2; D not resolved. The V gene lost 4 bases and the J gene lost 4 bases, with 10 bases spanning the gap. The length of the CDR3 is 13 residues. Germline CDR1 is MDHEN and CDR2 is SYDVKM. CDR3 amino acids: CASSSVRGYGYTF. The DNA of the CDR3 is TGTGCCAGCAGTTCAGTTCGTGGCTATGGCTACACCTTC.

The CDR3 nucleotides read TGTGCCAGTAGTGGGGAGGACCGTTGGGCTGGCTACACCTTC. Protein product: CASSGEDRWAGYTF. The chain employs TRBV19 and TRBJ1-2; D is ambiguous. V lost 5 bases to trimming and J lost 7 bases, with 17 bases between them. The CDR3 runs to 14 residues. Germline CDR1 reads LNHDA; CDR2 reads SQIVND (reference sequence).

V usage is TRBV27 and J usage is TRBJ2-1, with D possibly matching TRBD2 (6 bases). Deletions cut 0 bases from V and 11 bases from J, with 11 bases between. CDR1 MNHEY and CDR2 SMNVEV come from the germline V gene (reference sequence). The CDR3 loop spans 13 amino acids. CDR3 sequence (DNA): TGTGCCAGCAGTTTATCGGCTGGCGGGAAGCAGTTCTTC. This gives the protein CASSLSAGGKQFF.

This chain joins TRBV11-2 and TRBJ2-1, with TRBD2 matching 12 bases. The germline V gene has CDR1 SGHAT and CDR2 FQNNGV. V shed 4 bases and J 5 bases; nucleotides not matched to a gene: 3. This CDR3 has 15 amino acids. CDR3 in amino acids: CASSWGLAGNNEQFF. CDR3 DNA sequence: TGTGCCAGCAGCTGGGGACTAGCGGGCAACAATGAGCAGTTCTTC.

The V gene is TRBV20-1, the J gene TRBJ1-2; D is uncertain. With 8 bases removed from V and 5 bases from J, the gap between germline ends came to 9 bases. The CDR3 is 10 residues long. CDR1 and CDR2 (germline): DFQATT, SNEGSKA (reference sequence). CDR3 protein: CSLRSYGYTF. CDR3 in DNA: TGCAGTTTGAGGTCGTATGGCTACACCTTC.

This clone was seen a few times. The rearrangement joins TRBV9 to TRBJ2-7, with 7 positions matching TRBD1. This CDR3 has 15 residues. J lost 0 bases, V lost 0 bases, and 3 bases had no gene match. Germline-derived CDR1 and CDR2 are SGDLS and YYNGEE. The CDR3 nucleotides are TGTGCCAGCAGCGTAGGACAGGGCTTCTCCTACGAGCAGTACTTC. It yields the protein CASSVGQGFSYEQYF.

In this sample, this clone turned up a few times. J is TRBJ1-1 and V is TRBV2; D not certain. Deletions cut 6 bases from V and 11 bases from J, with 13 bases between. Looked up from germline, CDR1 is SNHLY and CDR2 is FYNNEI. This CDR3 is 11 amino acids long. DNA of the CDR3: TGTGCCAGCAGGGATGAGGTTAGGGCTTTCTTT. Translation: CASRDEVRAFF.

The chain has TRBV29-1 and TRBJ1-3; 8 bases fit TRBD1. Germline CDR1 reads SQVTM; CDR2 reads ANQGSEA. The CDR3 spans 16 residues. The trim removed 7 bases at V and 0 bases at J, leaving 11 bases unmatched. The CDR3 reads CSGEPGQAVSGNTIYF. The CDR3 region has the DNA TGCAGCGGGGAACCGGGACAGGCCGTCTCTGGAAACACCATATATTTT.

The V call is TRBV27, the J call TRBJ2-1; TRBD1 agrees at 8 bases. The CDR3 runs to 14 residues. In germline, CDR1 is MNHEY, CDR2 SMNVEV (reference sequence). V was clipped by 1 base and J by 6 bases; unmatched bases: 2. The CDR3 loop is CASSLLTGVNEQFF. CDR3 coding DNA: TGTGCCAGCAGTTTATTGACAGGGGTCAATGAGCAGTTCTTC.